This T cell receptor (beta chain) was retrieved from a study of low-dose radiotherapy and immunotherapy resistance in tumors. The CDR3 has 14 residues. The trim removed 4 bases at V and 7 bases at J, leaving 2 bases unmatched. The germline V gene encodes CDR1 SNHLY and CDR2 FYNNEI. This clonotype was seen many times. Primers used for first-strand cDNA, a TRAV- and TRBV-specific set, covered both alpha and beta chains. Both a constant-region primer and a V-primer adapter served to amplify TCRs across roughly 22 PCR cycles. One entry per CDR3 protein, called by TCRdb with MiXCR from the reads. The sample lists tens of thousands of distinct CDR3 sequences; 20% to 25% were seen once. This sample's time point: after trial treatment. Documented treatment: LDRT plus nivolumab, ipilimumab, low-dose cyclophosphamide and aspirin (RACIN trial).

The TCR originated in a female donor with ovarian cancer. The rearrangement uses TRBV2 and TRBJ1-6; TRBD1 aligns across 9 bases. The starting material was PBMCs, obtained after low-dose radiotherapy plus immunotherapy. CDR3 loop: CASSGTGENSPLHF. The CDR3 DNA sequence: TGTGCCAGCAGTGGGACAGGGGAAAATTCACCCCTCCACTTT. The variable domain in full, completed from reference TRBV2 and TRBJ1-6, reads EPEVTQTPSHQVTQMGQEVILRCVPISNHLYFYWYRQILGQKVEFLVSFYNNEISEKSEIFDDQFSVERPDGSNFTLKIRSTKLEDSAMYFCASSGTGENSPLHFGNGTRLTVT.